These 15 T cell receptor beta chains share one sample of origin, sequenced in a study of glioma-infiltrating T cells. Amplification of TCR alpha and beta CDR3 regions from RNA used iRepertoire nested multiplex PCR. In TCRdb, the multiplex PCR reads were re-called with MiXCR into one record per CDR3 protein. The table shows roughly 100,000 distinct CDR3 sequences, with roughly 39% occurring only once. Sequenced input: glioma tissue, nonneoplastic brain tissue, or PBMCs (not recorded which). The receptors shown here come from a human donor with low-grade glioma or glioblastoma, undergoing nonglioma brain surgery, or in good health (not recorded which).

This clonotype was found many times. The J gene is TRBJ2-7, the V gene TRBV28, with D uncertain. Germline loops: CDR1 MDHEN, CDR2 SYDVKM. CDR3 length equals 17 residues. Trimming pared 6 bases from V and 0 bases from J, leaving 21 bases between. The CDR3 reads CASSLSYAHGLSYEQYF. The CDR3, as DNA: TGTGCCAGCAGCCTATCTTACGCGCACGGCCTCTCCTACGAGCAGTACTTC.

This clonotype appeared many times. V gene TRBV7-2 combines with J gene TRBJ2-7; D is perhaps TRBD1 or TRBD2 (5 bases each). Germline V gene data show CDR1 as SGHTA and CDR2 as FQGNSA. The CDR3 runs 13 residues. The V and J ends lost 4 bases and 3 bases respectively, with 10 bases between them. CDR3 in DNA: TGTGCCAGCAGCTCGGGACCGCTCTACGAGCAGTACTTC. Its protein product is CASSSGPLYEQYF. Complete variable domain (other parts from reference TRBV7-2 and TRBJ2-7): GAGVSQSPSNKVTEKGKDVELRCDPISGHTALYWYRQSLGQGLEFLIYFQGNSAPDKSGLPSDRFSAERTGGSVSTLTIQRTQQEDSAVYLCASSSGPLYEQYFGPGTRLTVT.

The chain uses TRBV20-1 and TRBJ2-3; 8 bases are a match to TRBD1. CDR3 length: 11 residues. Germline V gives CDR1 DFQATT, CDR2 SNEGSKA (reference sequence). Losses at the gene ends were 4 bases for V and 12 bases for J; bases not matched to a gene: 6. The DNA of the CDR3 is TGCAGTGCTAACAGGGGGGATAAACAGTATTTT. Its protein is CSANRGDKQYF.

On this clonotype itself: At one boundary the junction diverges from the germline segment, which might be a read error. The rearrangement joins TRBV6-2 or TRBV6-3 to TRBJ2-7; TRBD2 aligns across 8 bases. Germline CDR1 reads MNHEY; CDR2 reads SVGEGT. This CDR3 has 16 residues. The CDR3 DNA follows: TGCGCCAGCAGCCGAGGGCCGGGGGGGGAGTCCTACGAGCAGTGCTTC. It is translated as CASSRGPGGESYEQCF.

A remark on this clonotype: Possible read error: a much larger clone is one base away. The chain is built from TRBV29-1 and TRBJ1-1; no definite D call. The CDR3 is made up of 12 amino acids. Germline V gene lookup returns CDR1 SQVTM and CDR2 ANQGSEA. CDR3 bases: TGCGGCGTTGAAGAGTCTCGTGGGAAAGCTTTCTTT. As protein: CGVEESRGKAFF.

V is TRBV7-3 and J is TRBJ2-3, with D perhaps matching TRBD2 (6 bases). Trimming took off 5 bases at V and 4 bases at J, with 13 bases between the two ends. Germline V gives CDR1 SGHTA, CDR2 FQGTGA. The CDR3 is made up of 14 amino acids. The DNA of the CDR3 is TGTGCCAGCAGCAAAGGACTACGGGCAGATACGCAGTATTTT. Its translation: CASSKGLRADTQYF.

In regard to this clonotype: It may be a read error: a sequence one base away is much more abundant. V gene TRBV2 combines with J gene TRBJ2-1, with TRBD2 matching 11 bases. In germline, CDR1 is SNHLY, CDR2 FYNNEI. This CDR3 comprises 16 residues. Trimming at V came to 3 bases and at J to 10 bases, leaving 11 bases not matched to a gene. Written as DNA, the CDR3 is TGTGCCAGCAGTGAGGGGCTAGCGGGGGGACCTTACGAGCAGTTCTTC. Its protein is CASSEGLAGGPYEQFF.

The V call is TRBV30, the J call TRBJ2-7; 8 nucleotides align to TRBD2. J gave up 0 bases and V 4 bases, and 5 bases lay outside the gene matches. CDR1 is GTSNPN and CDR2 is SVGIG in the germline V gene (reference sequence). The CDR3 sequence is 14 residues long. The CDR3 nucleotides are TGTGCCTGGATTCCGGGGGGGCCCTCCTACGAGCAGTACTTC. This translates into CAWIPGGPSYEQYF. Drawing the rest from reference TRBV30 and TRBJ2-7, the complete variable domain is SQTIHQWPATLVQPVGSPLSLECTVEGTSNPNLYWYRQAAGRGLQLLFYSVGIGQISSEVPQNLSASRPQDRQFILSSKKLLLSDSGFYLCAWIPGGPSYEQYFGPGTRLTVT.

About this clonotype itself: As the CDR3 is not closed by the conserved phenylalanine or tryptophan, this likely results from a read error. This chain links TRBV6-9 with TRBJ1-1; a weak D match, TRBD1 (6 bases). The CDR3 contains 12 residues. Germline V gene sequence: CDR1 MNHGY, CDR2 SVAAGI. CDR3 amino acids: CASSYPGAEAFL. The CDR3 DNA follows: TGTGCCAGCAGTTACCCAGGGGCTGAGGCTTTCCTT.

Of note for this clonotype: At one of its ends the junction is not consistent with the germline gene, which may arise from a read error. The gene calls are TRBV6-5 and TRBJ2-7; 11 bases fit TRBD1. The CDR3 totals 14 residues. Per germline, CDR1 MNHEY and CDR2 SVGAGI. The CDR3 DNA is TGTGCCAGAAGTTTCGGACAGGGGGCTTGGGAGCAGTACTTC. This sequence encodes CARSFGQGAWEQYF.

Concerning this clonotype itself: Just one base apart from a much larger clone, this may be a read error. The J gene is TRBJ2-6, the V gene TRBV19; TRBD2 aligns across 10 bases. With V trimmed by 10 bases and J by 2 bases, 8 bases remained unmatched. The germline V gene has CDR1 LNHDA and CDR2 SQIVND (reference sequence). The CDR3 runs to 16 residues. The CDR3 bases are TGTGCCACCGGACGAGCGGGAGGGACTGGGGCCAACGTCCTGACTTTC. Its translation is CATGRAGGTGANVLTF.

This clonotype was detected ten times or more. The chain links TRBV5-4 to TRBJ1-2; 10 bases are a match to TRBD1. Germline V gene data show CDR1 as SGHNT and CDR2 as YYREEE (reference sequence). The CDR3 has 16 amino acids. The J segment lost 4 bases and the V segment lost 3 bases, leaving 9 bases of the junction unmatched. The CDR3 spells CASSSYKGTGAYGYTF. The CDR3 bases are TGTGCCAGCAGCTCTTATAAAGGGACAGGGGCCTATGGCTACACCTTC.

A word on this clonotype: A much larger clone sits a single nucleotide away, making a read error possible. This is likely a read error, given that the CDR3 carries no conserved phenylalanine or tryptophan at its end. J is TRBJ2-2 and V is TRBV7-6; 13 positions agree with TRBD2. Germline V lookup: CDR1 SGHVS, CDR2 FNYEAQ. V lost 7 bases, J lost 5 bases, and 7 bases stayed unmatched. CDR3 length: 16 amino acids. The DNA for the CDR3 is TGTGCCAGCAAACTAGCGGGAGGGCCGAGTACCGGGGAGCTGTTTTAT. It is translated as CASKLAGGPSTGELFY.

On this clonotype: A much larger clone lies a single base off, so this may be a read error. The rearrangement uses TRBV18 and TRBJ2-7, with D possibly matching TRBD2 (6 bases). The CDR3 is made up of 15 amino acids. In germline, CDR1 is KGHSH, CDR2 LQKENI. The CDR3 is CAGSPRTGVPYEQYF. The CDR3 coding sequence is TGTGCCGGCTCACCACGGACGGGGGTACCCTACGAGCAGTACTTC.

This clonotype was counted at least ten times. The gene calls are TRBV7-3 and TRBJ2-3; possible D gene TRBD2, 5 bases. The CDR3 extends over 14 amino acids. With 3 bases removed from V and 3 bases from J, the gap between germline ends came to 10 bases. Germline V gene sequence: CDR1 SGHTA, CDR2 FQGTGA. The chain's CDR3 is CASSLSRTTDTQYF. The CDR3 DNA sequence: TGTGCCAGCAGCTTGAGCAGGACTACAGATACGCAGTATTTT.